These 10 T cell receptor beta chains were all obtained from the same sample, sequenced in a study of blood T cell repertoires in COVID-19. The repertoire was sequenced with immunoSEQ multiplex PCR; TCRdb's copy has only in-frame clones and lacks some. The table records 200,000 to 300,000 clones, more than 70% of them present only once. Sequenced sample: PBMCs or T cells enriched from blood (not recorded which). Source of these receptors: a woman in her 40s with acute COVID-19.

The CDR3 region has the DNA TGTGCCAGCAGCTTAGTGACGTTTTCCAGGCAAGAGCGGAATCAGCCCCAGCATTTT. It is translated as CASSLVTFSRQERNQPQHF. This sequence joins TRBV7-9 and TRBJ1-5; D not resolved. In germline, CDR1 is SEHNR, CDR2 FQNEAQ (reference sequence). The ends were cut back, 1 base at V and 4 bases at J, with 23 bases in the middle. This CDR3 is 19 amino acids long.

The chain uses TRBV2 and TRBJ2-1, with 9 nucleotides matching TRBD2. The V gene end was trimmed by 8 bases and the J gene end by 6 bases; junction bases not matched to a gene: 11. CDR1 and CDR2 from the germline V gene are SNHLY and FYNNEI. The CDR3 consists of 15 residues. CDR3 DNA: TGTGCCAGCTGCCCTGTGGCGGGAGGGAGCAATGAGCAGTTCTTC. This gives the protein CASCPVAGGSNEQFF.

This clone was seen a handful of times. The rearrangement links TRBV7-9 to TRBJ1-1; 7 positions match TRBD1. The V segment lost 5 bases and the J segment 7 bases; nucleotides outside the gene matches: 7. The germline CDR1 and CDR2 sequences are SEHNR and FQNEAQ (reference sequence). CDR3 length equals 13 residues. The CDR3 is CASSLRDSFEAFF. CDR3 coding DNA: TGTGCCAGCAGCCTCCGGGACAGCTTTGAAGCTTTCTTT. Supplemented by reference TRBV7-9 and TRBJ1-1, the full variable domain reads DTGVSQNPRHKITKRGQNVTFRCDPISEHNRLYWYRQTLGQGPEFLTYFQNEAQLEKSRLLSDRFSAERPKGSFSTLEIQRTEQGDSAMYLCASSLRDSFEAFFGQGTRLTVV.

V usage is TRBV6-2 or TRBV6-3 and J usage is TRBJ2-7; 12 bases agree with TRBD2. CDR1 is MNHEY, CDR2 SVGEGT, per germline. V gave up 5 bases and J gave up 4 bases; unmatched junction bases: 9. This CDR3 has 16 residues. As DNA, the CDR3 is TGTGCCAGCAGTGGTCTAGCGGGGGGGCCGGGATACGAGCAGTACTTC. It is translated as CASSGLAGGPGYEQYF.

The CDR3 coding sequence is TGTGCCAGCTCACCGGCGGGAGTAGGGACCTACGAGCAGTACGTC. Its protein product is CASSPAGVGTYEQYV. The chain links TRBV18 to TRBJ2-7; 7 nucleotides agree with TRBD2. The germline V gene has CDR1 KGHSH and CDR2 LQKENI. The trim removed 3 bases at V and 2 bases at J, leaving 7 bases unmatched. This CDR3 is 15 amino acids long.

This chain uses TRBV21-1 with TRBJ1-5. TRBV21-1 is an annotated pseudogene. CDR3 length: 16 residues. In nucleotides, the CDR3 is TGTGCCAGCAGCACCCCGGTCCCGATAGGCAATCAGCCCCAGCATTTT. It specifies CASSTPVPIGNQPQHF.

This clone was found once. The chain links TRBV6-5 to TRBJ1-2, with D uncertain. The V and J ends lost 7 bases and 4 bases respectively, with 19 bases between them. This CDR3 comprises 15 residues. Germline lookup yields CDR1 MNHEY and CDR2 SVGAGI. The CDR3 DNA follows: TGTGCCAGCAACTTTAGAACGGAGATCGCCTATGGCTACACCTTC. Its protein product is CASNFRTEIAYGYTF.

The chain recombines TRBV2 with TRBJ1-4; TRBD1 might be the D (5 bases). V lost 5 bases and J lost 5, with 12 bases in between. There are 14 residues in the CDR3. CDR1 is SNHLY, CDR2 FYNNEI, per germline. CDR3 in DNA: TGTGCCAGCAGTCCGGGGAGGGGAAATGAAAAACTGTTTTTT. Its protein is CASSPGRGNEKLFF. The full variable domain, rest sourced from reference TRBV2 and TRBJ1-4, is EPEVTQTPSHQVTQMGQEVILRCVPISNHLYFYWYRQILGQKVEFLVSFYNNEISEKSEIFDDQFSVERPDGSNFTLKIRSTKLEDSAMYFCASSPGRGNEKLFFGSGTQLSVL.

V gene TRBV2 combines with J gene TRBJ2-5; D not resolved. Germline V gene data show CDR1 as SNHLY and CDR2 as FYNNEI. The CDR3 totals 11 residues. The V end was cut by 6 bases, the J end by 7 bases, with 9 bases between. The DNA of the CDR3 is TGTGCCAGCAGCCTGGCCCTGACCCAGTACTTC. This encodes CASSLALTQYF. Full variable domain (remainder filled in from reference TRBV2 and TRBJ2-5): EPEVTQTPSHQVTQMGQEVILRCVPISNHLYFYWYRQILGQKVEFLVSFYNNEISEKSEIFDDQFSVERPDGSNFTLKIRSTKLEDSAMYFCASSLALTQYFGPGTRLLVL.

The DNA of the CDR3 is TGTGCCTGGAGCCTAGGTTCTAGCGTGAACACCGGGGAGCTGTTTTTT. It codes for CAWSLGSSVNTGELFF. The chain combines TRBV30 with TRBJ2-2; D is possibly TRBD2 (6 bases). Germline values: CDR1 GTSNPN, CDR2 SVGIG (reference sequence). The CDR3 consists of 16 residues. V shed 3 bases and J shed 1 base, with 15 bases lying between them.